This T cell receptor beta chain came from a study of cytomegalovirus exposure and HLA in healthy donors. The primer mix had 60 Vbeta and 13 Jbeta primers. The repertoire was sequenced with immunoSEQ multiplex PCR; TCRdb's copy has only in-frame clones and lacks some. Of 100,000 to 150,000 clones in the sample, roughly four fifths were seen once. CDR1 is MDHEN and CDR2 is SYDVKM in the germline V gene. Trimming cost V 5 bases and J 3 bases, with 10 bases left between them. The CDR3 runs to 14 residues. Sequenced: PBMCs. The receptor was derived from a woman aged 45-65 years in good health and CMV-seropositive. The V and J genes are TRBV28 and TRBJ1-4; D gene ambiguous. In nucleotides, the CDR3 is TGTGCCAGCAGTCGTCCAGGTTCTAATGAAAAACTGTTTTTT. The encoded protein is CASSRPGSNEKLFF.